This entry describes one T cell receptor (beta chain). No cognate antigen has been identified for it. Base qualities are not at hand, and no much larger clone is one base apart. Libraries were prepared through 5' RACE. Sequenced using an Illumina HiSeq 2500. A second roughly 6 to 12 cycle PCR used a sample-barcoded 5' primer and a J-beta primer mix. A unique molecular identifier was introduced onto each TCR beta cDNA molecule by a template-switch 5' adaptor carrying 12 random nucleotides. Each sample yielded at least 3 million CDR3-containing paired-end reads. All of the RNA was converted into first-strand cDNA using the Mint cDNA synthesis kit, with a TRBC-specific oligonucleotide serving as the primer. All cDNA was treated with uracil-DNA glycosylase and then went through a first 18-cycle PCR with the universal primers M1SS and BC2_uni_R. From the authors' description of their analysis: Each sample was normalized by randomly selecting 1 million high-quality reads, each carrying a distinct molecular identifier. Instead of being binned into consensus sequences, reads with shared molecular identifiers were discarded. CDR3 identification, clonotype clustering and error correction used MiTCR with a Q25 quality threshold and the strictest error-elimination algorithm. A nonparametric unseen species model with Euler transformation was used to estimate a lower bound on total TCR beta diversity. TCRdb handled the public reads itself, with Q25 trimming in fastp and clone calling in MiXCR, and kept productive beta chains. For every CDR3 protein sequence, its rows merge into one entry that carries the most common genes and DNA. In this record, the V and J calls reflect TCRdb's handling and not the investigators' own analysis. The sample table shows about 670,000 distinct CDR3 sequences, and roughly two fifths are seen once. The ten largest clonotypes hold roughly 30% of the sample.

Looking up the germline V gene yields CDR1 SGDLS and CDR2 YYNGEE. V and J are trimmed by 4 bases and 3 bases, and the gene matches miss 20 bases of the junction. The CDR3 runs 20 residues from the cysteine to the phenylalanine. Solely the CDR3 DNA is kept, with 60 bases framed from the first base. The approximately 41 donors, aged roughly 6 to 90 years, were systemically healthy Caucasian individuals from Russia. Approximately 9.7 milliliters of peripheral blood were drawn from each donor into EDTA-treated Vacutainer tubes. Ficoll-Paque density-gradient centrifugation was used to isolate PBMCs, with at least 6.5 million per sample. Total RNA, at least 5 micrograms per sample, was extracted from PBMCs with Trizol reagent. The percentages of naive CD45RAhigh/CD27high T cells were determined by flow cytometry on a PBMC aliquot from every donor. The entry originates in a study of blood T cells in healthy people across ages (dated by TCRdb to the mid-2010s). The study in broad terms: In model experiments, template switching captured roughly one uniquely barcoded TCR beta cDNA molecule for every two T cells. The study measured age-related changes in TCR beta repertoire diversity using deep sequencing normalized with unique cDNA molecular identifiers. Four age groups were formed from the donors: young (average roughly 15 years), middle-aged (approximately 40), aged (around 68) and long-lived (more than 75). To avoid experimental bias, donors of different ages were distributed randomly across sequencing lanes. Using the same blood draw, the study looked at two additional independent replicas of 1 million unique cDNA reads for two donors, one aged 18 to 30 and the other aged 80 or older.

The paper's findings and limits, for the study overall: Estimates of total diversity based on one million sequenced T cells were regarded as lower bounds and as underestimates. Observed TCR beta diversity per million T cells fell roughly linearly with age, and a significant reduction was already apparent by age about 43. Because donor CMV infection status was unknown, age-related changes in expanded clonotypes were potentially confounded. Conclusive comparison of naive and antigen-experienced compartments was prevented by the profiling of bulk unsorted PBMCs. A strong correlation was found between observed TCR beta diversity and the percentage of naive T cells measured by flow cytometry. Compared with the aged group, more naive CD4+ T cells, fewer expanded clones and increased TCR diversity were shown by the long-lived group, suggesting age selection.

Recombination linked TRBV9 to TRBJ2-3, and 10 junction bases match TRBD1. Source material: blood. The receptor was derived from a man of 80 years or more in good health. The CDR3 has the sequence CASSTLSGTGVRLGTDTQYF. The sequence in DNA is TGTGCCAGCAGCACATTATCCGGGACAGGGGTCAGGTTAGGAACAGATACGCAGTATTTT.